This TCR beta chain derives from a study of cytomegalovirus exposure and HLA in healthy donors. Germline values: CDR1 SGHTA, CDR2 FQGNSA. The CDR3 runs 15 residues. The germline V and J ends were trimmed by 1 base and 4 bases, with 13 bases remaining between them. A few counts support this clone. The PCR was carried out with 60 Vbeta primers and 13 Jbeta primers. Assay: immunoSEQ multiplex PCR; the TCRdb copy retains only in-frame clones and omits some. The sample includes 150,000 to 200,000 clones, more than 9.5% of them seen just once. The sample comprised PBMCs. V gene TRBV7-2 combines with J gene TRBJ1-1, with D uncertain. This receptor was identified in a man over 45 in good health and CMV-seropositive. CDR3 region: CASSLVRVGVTEAFF. CDR3 DNA: TGTGCCAGCAGCTTAGTGCGAGTCGGAGTCACTGAAGCTTTCTTT.